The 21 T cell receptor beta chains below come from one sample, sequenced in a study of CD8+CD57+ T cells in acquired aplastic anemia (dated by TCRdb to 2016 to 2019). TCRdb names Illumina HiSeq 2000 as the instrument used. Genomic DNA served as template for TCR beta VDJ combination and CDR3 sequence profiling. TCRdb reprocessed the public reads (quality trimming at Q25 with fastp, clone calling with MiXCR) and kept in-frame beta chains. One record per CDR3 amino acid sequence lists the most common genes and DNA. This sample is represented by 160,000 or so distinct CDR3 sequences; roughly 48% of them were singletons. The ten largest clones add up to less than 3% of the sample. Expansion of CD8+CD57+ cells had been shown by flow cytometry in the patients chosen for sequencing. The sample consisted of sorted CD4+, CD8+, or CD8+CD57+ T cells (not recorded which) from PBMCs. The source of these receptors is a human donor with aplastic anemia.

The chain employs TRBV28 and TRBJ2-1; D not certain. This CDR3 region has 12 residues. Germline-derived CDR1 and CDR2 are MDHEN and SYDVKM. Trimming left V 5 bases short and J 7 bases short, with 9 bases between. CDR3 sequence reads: CASSKGRNEQFF. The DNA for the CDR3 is TGTGCCAGCAGTAAGGGAAGGAATGAGCAGTTCTTC.

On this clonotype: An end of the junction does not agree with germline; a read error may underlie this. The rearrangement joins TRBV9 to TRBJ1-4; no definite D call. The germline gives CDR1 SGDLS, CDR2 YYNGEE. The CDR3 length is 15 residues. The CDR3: CASSPAGATNEKPFF. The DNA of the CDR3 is TGTGCCAGCAGCCCTGCGGGTGCAACTAATGAAAAACCGTTTTTT.

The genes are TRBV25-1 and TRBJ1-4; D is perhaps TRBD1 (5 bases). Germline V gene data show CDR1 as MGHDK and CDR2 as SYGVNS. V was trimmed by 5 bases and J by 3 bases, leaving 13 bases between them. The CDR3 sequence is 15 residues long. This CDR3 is CASSPPGTANEKLFF. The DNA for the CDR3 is TGTGCCAGCAGTCCTCCCGGGACGGCTAATGAAAAACTGTTTTTT.

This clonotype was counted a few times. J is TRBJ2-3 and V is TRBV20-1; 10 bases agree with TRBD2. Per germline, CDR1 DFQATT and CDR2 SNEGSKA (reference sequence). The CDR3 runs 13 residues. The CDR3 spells CIATSGNTDTQYF. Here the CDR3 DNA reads TGCATCGCTACTAGCGGGAACACAGATACGCAGTATTTT.

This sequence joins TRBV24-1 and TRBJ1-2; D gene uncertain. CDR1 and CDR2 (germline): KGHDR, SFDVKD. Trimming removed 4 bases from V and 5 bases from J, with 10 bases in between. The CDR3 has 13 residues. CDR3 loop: CATSEDGRYGYTF. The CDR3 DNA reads TGTGCCACCAGTGAGGACGGACGATATGGCTACACCTTC.

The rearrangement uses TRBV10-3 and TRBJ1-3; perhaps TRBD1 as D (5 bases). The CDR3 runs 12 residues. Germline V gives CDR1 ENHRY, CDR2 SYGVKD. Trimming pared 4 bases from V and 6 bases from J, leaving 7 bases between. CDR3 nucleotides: TGTGCCATCAGTGGACAGACAAACACCATATATTTT. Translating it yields CAISGQTNTIYF.

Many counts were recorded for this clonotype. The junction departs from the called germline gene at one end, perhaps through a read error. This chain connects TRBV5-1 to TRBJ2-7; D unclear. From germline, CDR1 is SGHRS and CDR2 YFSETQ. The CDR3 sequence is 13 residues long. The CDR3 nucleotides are TGCGCCAGCAGCTTGTTGTTAGAGCAGCGCAGATGCTTC. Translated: CASSLLLEQRRCF.

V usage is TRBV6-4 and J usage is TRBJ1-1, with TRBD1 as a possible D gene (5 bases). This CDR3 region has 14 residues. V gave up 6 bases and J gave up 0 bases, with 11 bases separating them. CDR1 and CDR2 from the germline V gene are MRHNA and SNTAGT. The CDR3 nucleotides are TGTGCCAGCAGCACCGGGACTATGAACACTGAAGCTTTCTTT. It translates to CASSTGTMNTEAFF.

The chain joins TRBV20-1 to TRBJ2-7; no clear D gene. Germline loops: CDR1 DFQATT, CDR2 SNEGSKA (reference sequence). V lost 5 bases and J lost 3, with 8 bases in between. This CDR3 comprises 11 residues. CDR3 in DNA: TGCAGTGCTGGCGTCGTCTACGAGCAGTACTTC. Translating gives CSAGVVYEQYF.

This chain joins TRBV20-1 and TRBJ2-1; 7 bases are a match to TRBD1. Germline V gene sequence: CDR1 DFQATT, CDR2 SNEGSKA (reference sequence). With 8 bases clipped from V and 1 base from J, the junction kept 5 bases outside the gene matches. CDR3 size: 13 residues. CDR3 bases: TGCAGTCCTACAGGGGTGTCCTACAATGAGCAGTTCTTC. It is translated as CSPTGVSYNEQFF.

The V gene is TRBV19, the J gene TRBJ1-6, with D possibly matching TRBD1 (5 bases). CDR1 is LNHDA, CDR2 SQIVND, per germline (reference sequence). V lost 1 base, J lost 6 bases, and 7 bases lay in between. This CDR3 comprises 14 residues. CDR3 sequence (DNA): TGTGCCAGTAGTATAGCGGGGGGTAATTCACCCCTCCACTTT. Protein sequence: CASSIAGGNSPLHF.

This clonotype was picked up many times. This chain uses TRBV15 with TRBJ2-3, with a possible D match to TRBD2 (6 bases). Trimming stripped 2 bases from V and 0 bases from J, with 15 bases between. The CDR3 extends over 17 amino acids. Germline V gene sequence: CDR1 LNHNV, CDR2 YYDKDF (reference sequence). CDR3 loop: CATSRLSSGTSTDTQYF. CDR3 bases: TGTGCCACCAGCAGATTGAGTAGCGGAACTAGCACAGATACGCAGTATTTT.

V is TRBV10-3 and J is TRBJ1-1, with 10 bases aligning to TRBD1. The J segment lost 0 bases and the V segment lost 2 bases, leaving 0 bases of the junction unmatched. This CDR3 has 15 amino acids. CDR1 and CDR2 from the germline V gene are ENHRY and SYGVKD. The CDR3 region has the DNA TGTGCCATCAGTGAGGGGACAGGGGTGAACACTGAAGCTTTCTTT. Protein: CAISEGTGVNTEAFF.

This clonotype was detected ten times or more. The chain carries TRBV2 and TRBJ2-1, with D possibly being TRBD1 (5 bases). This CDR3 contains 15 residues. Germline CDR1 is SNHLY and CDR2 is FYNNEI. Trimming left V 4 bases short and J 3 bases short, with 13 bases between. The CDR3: CASSGQLSIYNEQFF. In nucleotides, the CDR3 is TGTGCCAGCAGTGGACAGCTATCAATCTACAATGAGCAGTTCTTC. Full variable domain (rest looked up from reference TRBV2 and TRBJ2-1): EPEVTQTPSHQVTQMGQEVILRCVPISNHLYFYWYRQILGQKVEFLVSFYNNEISEKSEIFDDQFSVERPDGSNFTLKIRSTKLEDSAMYFCASSGQLSIYNEQFFGPGTRLTVL.

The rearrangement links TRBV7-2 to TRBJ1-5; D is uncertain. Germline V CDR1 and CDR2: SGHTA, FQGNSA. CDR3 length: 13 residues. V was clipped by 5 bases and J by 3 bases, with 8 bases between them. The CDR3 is CASSQSVNQPQHF. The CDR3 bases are TGTGCCAGCAGCCAGAGTGTCAATCAGCCCCAGCATTTT.

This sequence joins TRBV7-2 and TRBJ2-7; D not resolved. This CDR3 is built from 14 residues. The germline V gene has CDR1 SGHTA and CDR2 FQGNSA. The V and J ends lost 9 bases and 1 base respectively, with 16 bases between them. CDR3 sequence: CASSISDTSYEQYF. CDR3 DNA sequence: TGTGCCAGTAGTATCTCCGACACATCCTACGAGCAGTACTTC. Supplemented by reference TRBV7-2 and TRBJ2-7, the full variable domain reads GAGVSQSPSNKVTEKGKDVELRCDPISGHTALYWYRQSLGQGLEFLIYFQGNSAPDKSGLPSDRFSAERTGGSVSTLTIQRTQQEDSAVYLCASSISDTSYEQYFGPGTRLTVT.

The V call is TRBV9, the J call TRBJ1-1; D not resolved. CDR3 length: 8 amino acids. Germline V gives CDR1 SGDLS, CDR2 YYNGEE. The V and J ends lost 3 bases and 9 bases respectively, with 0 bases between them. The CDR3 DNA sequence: TGTGCCAGCAGCGAAGCTTTCTTT. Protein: CASSEAFF.

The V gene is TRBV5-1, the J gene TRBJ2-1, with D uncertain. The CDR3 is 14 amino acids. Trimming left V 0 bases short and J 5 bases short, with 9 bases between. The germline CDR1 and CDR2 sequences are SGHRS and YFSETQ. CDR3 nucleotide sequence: TGCGCCAGCAGCTTGGCAGCGAAAAACAATGAGCAGTTCTTC. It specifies CASSLAAKNNEQFF.

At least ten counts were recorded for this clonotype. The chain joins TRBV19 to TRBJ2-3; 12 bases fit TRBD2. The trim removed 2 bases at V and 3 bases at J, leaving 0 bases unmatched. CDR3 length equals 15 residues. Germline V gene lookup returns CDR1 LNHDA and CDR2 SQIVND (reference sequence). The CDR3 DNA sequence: TGTGCCAGTAGTATAACTAGCGGGGGGACAGATACGCAGTATTTT. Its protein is CASSITSGGTDTQYF.

The CDR3 DNA is TGCGCCAGCGGCTCGGGACAACGCACAGATACGCAGTATTTT. Translated, it gives CASGSGQRTDTQYF. J is TRBJ2-3 and V is TRBV5-1; D possibly corresponds to TRBD1 (6 bases). V shed 7 bases and J shed 1 base, with 13 bases lying between them. The CDR3 contains 14 residues. Looked up from germline, CDR1 is SGHRS and CDR2 is YFSETQ.

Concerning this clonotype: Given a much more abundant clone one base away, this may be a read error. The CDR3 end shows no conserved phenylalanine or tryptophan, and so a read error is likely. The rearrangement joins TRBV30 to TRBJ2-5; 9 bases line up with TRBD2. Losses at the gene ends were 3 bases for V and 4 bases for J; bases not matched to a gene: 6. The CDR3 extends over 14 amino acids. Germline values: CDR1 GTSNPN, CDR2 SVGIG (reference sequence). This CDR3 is CAWRQGLAAETQYL. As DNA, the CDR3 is TGTGCCTGGAGACAGGGACTAGCAGCAGAGACCCAGTACCTC.